The following is a T cell receptor beta chain sequence with its context. Its specificity is unknown. Produced via immunoSEQ multiplex PCR; TCRdb's table is partial and in-frame only. The table records some 10,000 clones, around 74% of them present only once. Scientists isolated CD4+ T cells after an approximately 10-day culture period ended. Participants were given two doses of BNT162b2 or mRNA-1273 vaccine. The data stem from a study of vaccination effects on CD4 cells after COVID-19. Across the whole study: Before sequencing took place, the ViraFEST assay used viral peptide pools to expand antigen-specific CD4+ T cells. Points from the study as a whole: Clones from infection and from vaccination both contracted markedly late after vaccination.

The germline gives CDR1 PRHDT, CDR2 FYEKMQ (reference sequence). V was pared by 5 bases and J by 1 base, with 17 bases between. The CDR3 runs to 16 residues. This TCR was recovered from a human donor who received a COVID-19 vaccine. Material: CD4+ T cells from PBMCs cultured without peptide, obtained after COVID-19 vaccination. The V and J genes are TRBV13 and TRBJ1-2; D not certain. CDR3 region: CASSRPERVRNYGYTF. CDR3 coding DNA: TGTGCCAGCAGCCGCCCCGAGAGGGTTCGTAACTATGGCTACACCTTC.